The 30 T cell receptor beta chains reported below all come from one sample, sequenced in a study of blood T cell repertoires in COVID-19. The data were produced by immunoSEQ multiplex PCR, yet TCRdb's version contains in-frame clones alone and is incomplete. In the table there are around 130,000 clones, more than 70% of which are singletons. Sequenced input: peripheral blood. The receptor source for this set is a woman aged 25 to 39 who had recovered from COVID-19.

The chain couples TRBV2 to TRBJ2-7; 8 bases align to TRBD1. The CDR3 runs to 13 residues. Trimming removed 8 bases from V and 5 bases from J; junction bases left unmatched: 8. Per germline, CDR1 SNHLY and CDR2 FYNNEI. In nucleotides, the CDR3 is TGTGCCAGCCTCCGAGACAGGGGCCACGAGCAGTACTTC. Translation: CASLRDRGHEQYF. The full variable domain, with the rest looked up from reference TRBV2 and TRBJ2-7, is EPEVTQTPSHQVTQMGQEVILRCVPISNHLYFYWYRQILGQKVEFLVSFYNNEISEKSEIFDDQFSVERPDGSNFTLKIRSTKLEDSAMYFCASLRDRGHEQYFGPGTRLTVT.

The chain carries TRBV7-3 and TRBJ2-1, with 12 bases aligning to TRBD2. J was trimmed by 8 bases and V by 3 bases; bases with no gene match: 11. The CDR3 is 17 amino acids. The germline V gene encodes CDR1 SGHTA and CDR2 FQGTGA. The CDR3 region has the DNA TGTGCCAGCAGCTTGTTCGGACTAGCGGGACTCCCGGATGAGCAGTTCTTC. Translating gives CASSLFGLAGLPDEQFF.

The chain couples TRBV10-3 to TRBJ2-3; D is unclear. This CDR3 has 12 amino acids. The V end was cut by 3 bases, the J end by 3 bases, with 4 bases between. From germline, CDR1 is ENHRY and CDR2 SYGVKD. The CDR3 loop reads CAISELTDTQYF. The CDR3 coding sequence is TGTGCCATCAGTGAATTAACAGATACGCAGTATTTT.

V usage is TRBV5-4 and J usage is TRBJ2-3; 8 bases align to TRBD1. The CDR3 sequence is 18 residues long. V lost 0 bases to trimming and J lost 2 bases; unmatched junction nucleotides: 11. The germline V gene encodes CDR1 SGHNT and CDR2 YYREEE (reference sequence). The CDR3 region is CASSLGGQGLISTDTQYF. In DNA form, the CDR3 reads TGTGCCAGCAGCTTGGGAGGACAGGGCTTGATCTCCACAGATACGCAGTATTTT.

The chain links TRBV19 to TRBJ2-3; 7 nucleotides align to TRBD2. Trimming removed 3 bases from V and 0 bases from J; junction bases left unmatched: 15. The V gene's germline CDR1 is LNHDA and CDR2 SQIVND (reference sequence). CDR3 length: 19 residues. The CDR3 is CASSINLVSGATSTDTQYF. The CDR3 region has the DNA TGTGCCAGTAGTATCAATCTAGTCAGCGGGGCGACTAGCACAGATACGCAGTATTTT. Drawing the rest from reference TRBV19 and TRBJ2-3, the complete variable domain is DGGITQSPKYLFRKEGQNVTLSCEQNLNHDAMYWYRQDPGQGLRLIYYSQIVNDFQKGDIAEGYSVSREKKESFPLTVTSAQKNPTAFYLCASSINLVSGATSTDTQYFGPGTRLTVL.

The CDR3 protein is CASGWGLDSNQPQHF. Here the CDR3 DNA reads TGTGCCAGCGGGTGGGGGCTCGATAGCAATCAGCCCCAGCATTTT. The chain recombines TRBV9 with TRBJ1-5, with D perhaps matching TRBD1 (6 bases). V lost 7 bases and J lost 0, with 14 bases in between. Germline-derived CDR1 and CDR2 are SGDLS and YYNGEE. The CDR3 covers 15 residues.

The genes are TRBV7-9 and TRBJ2-7; D possibly corresponds to TRBD1 (6 bases). Germline CDR1 SEHNR, CDR2 FQNEAQ (reference sequence). The CDR3 consists of 14 residues. Trimming left V 5 bases short and J 6 bases short, with 17 bases between. CDR3: CASSPTARTAEQYF. The CDR3 DNA reads TGTGCCAGCAGCCCCACGGCTCGGACAGCCGAGCAGTACTTC.

This clone came up a few times. The genes are TRBV2 and TRBJ2-3, with a tentative D call TRBD1 (5 bases). CDR1 SNHLY and CDR2 FYNNEI come from the germline V gene. Trimming removed 7 bases from V and 2 bases from J, with 7 bases in between. The CDR3 length is 12 residues. In nucleotides, the CDR3 is TGTGCCAGCACAGGGTACACAGATACGCAGTATTTT. It codes for CASTGYTDTQYF.

This chain uses TRBV4-1 with TRBJ1-2; 7 positions match TRBD1. CDR1 MGHRA and CDR2 YSYEKL come from the germline V gene. There are 15 residues in the CDR3. The J segment lost 2 bases and the V segment lost 4 bases, leaving 7 bases of the junction unmatched. In DNA, the CDR3 is TGCGCCAGCAGCCCTGGTCACAGGGGAAACTATGGCTACACCTTC. It translates to CASSPGHRGNYGYTF.

In its sample, this clone was seen a few times. This sequence joins TRBV30 and TRBJ1-6, with TRBD1 matching 9 bases. Per germline, CDR1 GTSNPN and CDR2 SVGIG (reference sequence). This CDR3 comprises 14 residues. Unmatched junction bases numbered 5, after V lost 1 base and J lost 10 bases. The CDR3 sequence is CAWSATGGGSPLHF. CDR3 DNA sequence: TGTGCCTGGAGTGCGACAGGGGGGGGCTCACCCCTCCACTTT.

The rearrangement uses TRBV6-2 or TRBV6-3 and TRBJ2-5, with D possibly TRBD2 on 6 matching bases. The CDR3 has 14 amino acids. CDR1 is MNHEY and CDR2 is SVGEGT in the germline V gene. V was cut by 0 bases and J by 5 bases, with 10 bases left in between. CDR3 sequence reads: CASSYSLARETQYF. CDR3 nucleotide sequence: TGTGCCAGCAGTTACTCACTAGCTCGGGAGACCCAGTACTTC.

The chain has TRBV7-9 and TRBJ2-7, with 8 bases lining up with TRBD2. This CDR3 has 16 residues. Germline lookup yields CDR1 SEHNR and CDR2 FQNEAQ (reference sequence). Trimming removed 5 bases from V and 3 bases from J; junction bases left unmatched: 12. The CDR3 reads CASSILGRGLVYEQYF. The CDR3 nucleotides read TGTGCCAGCAGCATCCTGGGGAGGGGACTAGTCTACGAGCAGTACTTC.

This clone has more than one count but fewer than ten. This sequence joins TRBV6-1 and TRBJ1-1, with TRBD1 identical over 9 bases. Per germline, CDR1 MNHNS and CDR2 SASEGT. The CDR3 runs to 14 residues. V lost 6 bases and J lost 5; bases outside the gene matches: 7. The CDR3 here is CASSQRQGGTEAFF. CDR3 DNA: TGTGCCAGCAGCCAAAGACAGGGGGGTACTGAAGCTTTCTTT.

The chain is built from TRBV5-5 and TRBJ2-1, with 9 bases identical to TRBD2. After removal of 4 bases from V and 2 bases from J, the junction contained 7 bases not matched to a gene. CDR3 length: 16 residues. CDR1 and CDR2 (germline): SGHKS, YYEKEE (reference sequence). The CDR3 spells CASSPGVAGAYNEQFF. CDR3 nucleotide sequence: TGTGCCAGCAGCCCCGGGGTAGCGGGGGCCTACAATGAGCAGTTCTTC. Looking up the rest from reference TRBV5-5 and TRBJ2-1 gives the full variable domain: DAGVTQSPTHLIKTRGQQVTLRCSPISGHKSVSWYQQVLGQGPQFIFQYYEKEERGRGNFPDRFSARQFPNYSSELNVNALLLGDSALYLCASSPGVAGAYNEQFFGPGTRLTVL.

The V call is TRBV7-2, the J call TRBJ2-1; 8 bases match TRBD1. V lost 3 bases to trimming and J lost 11 bases; unmatched junction nucleotides: 6. The length of the CDR3 is 13 residues. Germline V lookup: CDR1 SGHTA, CDR2 FQGNSA. The CDR3 sequence: CASSLGRTGKQFF. In DNA, the CDR3 is TGTGCCAGCAGCTTGGGGCGGACAGGGAAGCAGTTCTTC.

The rearrangement uses TRBV18 and TRBJ2-2, with 7 bases aligning to TRBD1. The CDR3 spans 16 residues. CDR1 is KGHSH and CDR2 is LQKENI in the germline V gene. V lost 3 bases, J lost 0 bases, and 4 bases stayed unmatched. CDR3 protein: CASSPSTGANTGELFF. Here the CDR3 DNA reads TGTGCCAGCTCACCTTCTACAGGGGCGAACACCGGGGAGCTGTTTTTT.

J is TRBJ1-2 and V is TRBV5-1, with D maybe TRBD1 (5 bases). The length of the CDR3 is 15 residues. Looked up from germline, CDR1 is SGHRS and CDR2 is YFSETQ. Trimming took off 4 bases at V and 2 bases at J, with 15 bases between the two ends. The CDR3 DNA is TGCGCCAGCAGCATTGGGACTGCCGGGAACTATGGCTACACCTTC. The encoded protein is CASSIGTAGNYGYTF.

The rearrangement uses TRBV5-1 and TRBJ2-3, with D tentatively TRBD2 (5 bases). Germline assignment: CDR1 SGHRS and CDR2 YFSETQ. Between the trimmed V and J ends, which lost 4 bases and 3 bases, there was a span of 12 bases. The length of the CDR3 is 14 residues. CDR3 sequence reads: CASSIPSGTDTQYF. The CDR3 DNA follows: TGCGCCAGCAGCATCCCCTCGGGGACAGATACGCAGTATTTT.

The rearrangement joins TRBV5-1 to TRBJ1-4, with D uncertain. CDR3 length: 14 amino acids. Germline V gene data show CDR1 as SGHRS and CDR2 as YFSETQ. V lost 4 bases, J lost 2 bases, and 9 bases lay in between. The CDR3 DNA is TGCGCCAGCAGCCCACTCGCGACTAATGAAAAACTGTTTTTT. It specifies CASSPLATNEKLFF.

The chain joins TRBV27 to TRBJ2-1; 7 bases map to TRBD1. The junction had 6 bases not matched to a gene; V was cut back by 2 bases and J by 8 bases. The CDR3 covers 14 residues. Germline CDR1 is MNHEY and CDR2 is SMNVEV (reference sequence). The CDR3 DNA is TGTGCCAGCAGTTTACTATGGGACAGTGATGAGCAGTTCTTC. It yields the protein CASSLLWDSDEQFF.

This rearrangement joins TRBV7-6 to TRBJ2-3, with 9 bases lining up with TRBD2. Germline CDR1 is SGHVS and CDR2 is FNYEAQ. The V segment lost 1 base and the J segment 0 bases; nucleotides outside the gene matches: 5. The CDR3 extends over 17 amino acids. CDR3 bases: TGTGCCAGCAGCTTAGAGGCTAGCGGGACTAGCACAGATACGCAGTATTTT. Translated, it gives CASSLEASGTSTDTQYF.

This clone was counted between two and nine times. The chain couples TRBV9 to TRBJ1-6; 8 positions agree with TRBD1. The CDR3 is made up of 13 amino acids. Germline CDR1 reads SGDLS; CDR2 reads YYNGEE. The trim removed 3 bases at V and 9 bases at J, leaving 2 bases unmatched. The CDR3 DNA is TGTGCCAGCAGCGGACAGGGGAGTTCACCCCTCCACTTT. Amino acids: CASSGQGSSPLHF.

This rearrangement joins TRBV20-1 to TRBJ2-7, with TRBD1 as a possible D gene (6 bases). The CDR3 runs 14 residues. CDR1 is DFQATT and CDR2 is SNEGSKA in the germline V gene (reference sequence). The V and J ends lost 3 bases and 1 base respectively, with 13 bases between them. The CDR3 sequence: CSASLPGVSYEQYF. For the CDR3, the DNA is TGCAGTGCTAGTCTCCCAGGGGTTTCCTACGAGCAGTACTTC.

The genes are TRBV7-9 and TRBJ1-1; 11 nucleotides match TRBD1. The CDR3 spans 15 residues. Germline V gives CDR1 SEHNR, CDR2 FQNEAQ (reference sequence). J lost 6 bases, V lost 5 bases, and 8 bases had no gene match. The CDR3 is CASSPVGQGVSEAFF. CDR3 nucleotides: TGTGCCAGCAGCCCGGTGGGACAGGGGGTATCTGAAGCTTTCTTT.

V gene TRBV10-2 combines with J gene TRBJ2-2, with a weak D call TRBD1 (5 bases). Germline V gene lookup returns CDR1 WSHSY and CDR2 SAAADI. The CDR3 covers 14 residues. V lost 5 bases to trimming and J lost 6 bases, with 13 bases between them. CDR3 bases: TGCGCCAGCAGTCAAGCAGGGTTGTCCGGGGAGCTGTTTTTT. Its protein is CASSQAGLSGELFF.

This clone came up once. The V and J genes are TRBV6-5 and TRBJ1-3; no firm D call. In germline, CDR1 is MNHEY, CDR2 SVGAGI. This CDR3 has 15 residues. Trimming left V 6 bases short and J 0 bases short, with 12 bases between. Here the CDR3 DNA reads TGTGCCAGCAGCAAACCGGGGAGCTCTGGAAACACCATATATTTT. Translated, it gives CASSKPGSSGNTIYF.

V gene TRBV4-1 combines with J gene TRBJ2-1, with TRBD2 matching 9 bases. The germline V gene encodes CDR1 MGHRA and CDR2 YSYEKL. CDR3 length: 15 residues. V gave up 4 bases and J gave up 8 bases; unmatched junction bases: 9. This CDR3 reads CASSRGGAGLYEQFF. Here the CDR3 DNA reads TGCGCCAGCAGCCGCGGGGGGGCCGGGTTGTATGAGCAGTTCTTC.

CDR3 sequence reads: CASSQVSGSGETQYF. Here the CDR3 DNA reads TGCGCCAGCAGCCAAGTCAGCGGGAGCGGAGAGACCCAGTACTTC. The chain is built from TRBV4-1 and TRBJ2-5; 8 bases are a match to TRBD2. V shed 1 base, J shed 4 bases, and the junction held 5 bases outside the gene matches. CDR3 length: 15 residues. Per the germline V gene, CDR1 is MGHRA and CDR2 is YSYEKL.

This chain connects TRBV5-1 to TRBJ1-5; D is unresolved. CDR1 and CDR2 from the germline V gene are SGHRS and YFSETQ. The V end lost 0 bases, the J end lost 4 bases, and 8 bases lay between the germline ends. This CDR3 spans 14 amino acids. The CDR3 DNA reads as TGCGCCAGCAGCTTGGACAGCCGTAATCAGCCCCAGCATTTT. Translating it yields CASSLDSRNQPQHF.

This chain links TRBV2 with TRBJ2-3; 9 bases align to TRBD1. CDR1 and CDR2 (germline): SNHLY, FYNNEI. CDR3 length equals 17 residues. V dropped 5 bases and J dropped 0; count of bases not matched to a gene: 9. CDR3 sequence (DNA): TGTGCCAGCAGTTATGCCCTGGACAGGGGAAGCACAGATACGCAGTATTTT. Its translation: CASSYALDRGSTDTQYF.